The present entry profiles one T cell receptor (beta chain) with its context. The clone's antigen remains unknown. Qualities for individual bases were not recorded, and no much larger clone is one base off. The data were obtained in a study of T-cell reconstitution after alpha-beta-depleted transplantation in children (dated by TCRdb to about 2016). Describing the broader study: Using TCR repertoire profiling, the study quantitatively followed how T-cell immune reconstitution unfolded in children after TCRalphabeta/CD19-depleted allogeneic hematopoietic cell transplantation. General conclusions and limits of the study: Apparently early alphabetaT-cell count recovery about two months after transplant reportedly relied on only several hundred rapidly expanded clones derived from non-depleted graft cells. Over subsequent months, a decline in hyperexpanded clone frequencies was noted, and after one year, T-cell counts and TCRbeta diversity were mostly ascribed to newly produced T cells. The high TCRbeta diversity at day 60 in some patients was ascribed to recipient T cells and intrathymic progenitors that had survived conditioning.

Per the publication, the time point label means: day 60 (about 2 months) after transplantation. The treatment or condition label for this specimen denotes: allogeneic hematopoietic cell transplantation with graft depleted of TCRalphabeta T cells and CD19 B cells. The children who served as transplant recipients had been given grafts of TCRalphabeta/CD19-depleted allogeneic hematopoietic cells. V is pruned by 5 bases and J by 3 bases, leaving 3 bases of the junction without a gene match. From the cysteine up to the phenylalanine, the CDR3 has a length of 15 residues. Solely the CDR3 DNA is kept, with 45 bases framed from the first base. Looking up the germline V gene yields CDR1 SNHLY and CDR2 FYNNEI. Library prep was done by PCR. Data came from an Illumina HiSeq 2500. TCR library preparation used molecular barcoding, with unique molecular identifiers applied to normalize quantification of the TCRbeta repertoire. TCRdb ran its own pipeline on the public reads, namely fastp trimming at Q25 and MiXCR clone calling, and kept in-frame beta chains. Entries are consolidated by CDR3 protein sequence, retaining the most common genes and DNA. The sample records around 100,000 distinct CDR3 sequences, around 5.9% of which are singletons. The top ten hold about 6% of the sample.

The chain was built from TRBV2 and TRBJ2-6; TRBD1 agrees with 8 junctional bases. This specimen was PBMCs, mostly from graft donor cells, taken 60 days after TCRalphabeta/CD19-depleted stem cell transplant. The sequence derives from a female patient aged 2-15 years who had a stem cell transplant for Fanconi anemia, so the T cells may come from the graft donor. This receptor has the CDR3 CASSRTGHGANVLTF. Here is the DNA: TGTGCCAGCAGTCGGACAGGGCATGGGGCCAACGTCCTGACTTTC.